This T cell receptor beta chain is drawn from a study of sequential checkpoint blockade in melanoma. Study in general: Randomization was 1:1 between first-line nivolumab→ipilimumab and ipilimumab→nivolumab. Around 21 patients had matched tumor biopsies before treatment and at week 13 after nivolumab or ipilimumab alone. Whole-study findings and limits: Patients with week-13 increases in T-cell fraction and clonality benefited about 30 times more often. Pretreatment TIL clonality tracked with response in the nivolumab-first arm.

This clone rates as medium-sized. The antigen is not known. There are 16 residues in the CDR3. V lost 3 bases and J lost 5; bases outside the gene matches: 9. Germline CDR1 reads LNHDA; CDR2 reads SQIVND (reference sequence). Profiling relied on immunoSEQ multiplex PCR, and the TCRdb table lists in-frame clones only, not all of them. The table includes about 7,000 clones, roughly 30% detected once. The treatment denotes: randomized to nivolumab then ipilimumab (arm A) or the reverse (arm B). The V gene is TRBV19, the J gene TRBJ1-5; 8 bases agree with TRBD1. This receptor was taken from a human donor with melanoma. The sample in question was tumor tissue (inferred from file names), obtained from a patient given nivolumab and ipilimumab in sequence. CDR3 amino acids: CASSMYEWTGYQPQHF. The CDR3 nucleotides read TGTGCCAGTAGTATGTATGAATGGACAGGGTATCAGCCCCAGCATTTT.